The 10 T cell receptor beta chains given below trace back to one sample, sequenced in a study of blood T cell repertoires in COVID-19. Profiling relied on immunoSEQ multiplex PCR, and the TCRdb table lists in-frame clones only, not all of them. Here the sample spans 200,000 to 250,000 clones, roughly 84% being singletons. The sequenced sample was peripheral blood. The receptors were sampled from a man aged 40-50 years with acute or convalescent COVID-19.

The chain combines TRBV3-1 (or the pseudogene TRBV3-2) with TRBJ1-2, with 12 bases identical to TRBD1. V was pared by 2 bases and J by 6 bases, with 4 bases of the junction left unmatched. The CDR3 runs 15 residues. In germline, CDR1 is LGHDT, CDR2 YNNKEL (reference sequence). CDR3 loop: CASSQRDRGLNGYTF. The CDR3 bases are TGTGCCAGCAGCCAACGGGACAGGGGGCTAAATGGCTACACCTTC.

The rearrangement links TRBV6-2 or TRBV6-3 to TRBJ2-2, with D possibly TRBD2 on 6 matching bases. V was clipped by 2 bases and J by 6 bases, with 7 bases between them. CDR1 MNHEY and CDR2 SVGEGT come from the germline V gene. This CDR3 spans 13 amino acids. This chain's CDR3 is CASSYGGAGELFF. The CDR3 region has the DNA TGTGCCAGCAGTTACGGAGGGGCCGGGGAGCTGTTTTTT.

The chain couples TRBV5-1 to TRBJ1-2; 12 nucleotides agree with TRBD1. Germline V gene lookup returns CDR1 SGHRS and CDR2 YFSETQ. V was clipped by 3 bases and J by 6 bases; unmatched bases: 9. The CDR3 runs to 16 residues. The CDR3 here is CASSSTGQGALDGYTF. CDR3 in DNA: TGCGCCAGCAGCTCCACGGGACAGGGGGCTTTGGATGGCTACACCTTC.

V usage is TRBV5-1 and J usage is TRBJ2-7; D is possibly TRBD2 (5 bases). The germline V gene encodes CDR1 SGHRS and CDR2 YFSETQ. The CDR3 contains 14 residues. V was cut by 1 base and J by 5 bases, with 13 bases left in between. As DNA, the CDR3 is TGCGCCAGCAGCTTGCCCGGGGAGTGGAACGAGCAGTACTTC. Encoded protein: CASSLPGEWNEQYF.

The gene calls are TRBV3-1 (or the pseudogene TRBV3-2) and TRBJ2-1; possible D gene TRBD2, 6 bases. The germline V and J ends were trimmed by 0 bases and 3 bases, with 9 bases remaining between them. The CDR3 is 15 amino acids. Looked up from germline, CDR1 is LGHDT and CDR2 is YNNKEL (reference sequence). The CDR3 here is CASSQDGLNYNEQFF. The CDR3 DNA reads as TGTGCCAGCAGCCAAGATGGACTAAACTACAATGAGCAGTTCTTC.

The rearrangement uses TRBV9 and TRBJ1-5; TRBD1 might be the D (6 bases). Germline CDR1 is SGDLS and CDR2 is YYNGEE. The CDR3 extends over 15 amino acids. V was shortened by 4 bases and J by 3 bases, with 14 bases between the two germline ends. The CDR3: CASSPGQGFNQPQHF. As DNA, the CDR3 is TGTGCCAGCAGCCCGGGACAAGGCTTCAATCAGCCCCAGCATTTT. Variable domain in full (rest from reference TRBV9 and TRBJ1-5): DSGVTQTPKHLITATGQRVTLRCSPRSGDLSVYWYQQSLDQGLQFLIQYYNGEERAKGNILERFSAQQFPDLHSELNLSSLELGDSALYFCASSPGQGFNQPQHFGDGTRLSIL.

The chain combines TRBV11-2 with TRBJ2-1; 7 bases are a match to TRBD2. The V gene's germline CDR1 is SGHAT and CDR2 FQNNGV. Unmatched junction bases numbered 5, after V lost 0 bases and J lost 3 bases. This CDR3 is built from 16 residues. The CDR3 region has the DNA TGTGCCAGCAGCTTAGAGGGGAAGCGGGGCTACAATGAGCAGTTCTTC. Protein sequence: CASSLEGKRGYNEQFF.

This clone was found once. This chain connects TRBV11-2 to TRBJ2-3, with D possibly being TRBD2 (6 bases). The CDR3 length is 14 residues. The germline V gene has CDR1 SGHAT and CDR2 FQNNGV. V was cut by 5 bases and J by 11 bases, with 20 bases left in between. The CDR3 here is CASSADSWAGRQYF. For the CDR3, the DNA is TGTGCCAGCAGCGCCGATTCCTGGGCGGGGAGGCAGTATTTT.

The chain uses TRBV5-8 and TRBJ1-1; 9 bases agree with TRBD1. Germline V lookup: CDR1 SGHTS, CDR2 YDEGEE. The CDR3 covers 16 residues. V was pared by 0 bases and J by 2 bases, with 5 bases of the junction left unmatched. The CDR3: CASSLAATGGNTEAFF. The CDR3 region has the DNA TGTGCCAGCAGCTTGGCGGCGACAGGGGGAAACACTGAAGCTTTCTTT. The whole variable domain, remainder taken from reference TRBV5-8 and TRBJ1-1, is EAGVTQSPTHLIKTRGQQATLRCSPISGHTSVYWYQQALGLGLQFLLWYDEGEERNRGNFPPRFSGRQFPNYSSELNVNALELEDSALYLCASSLAATGGNTEAFFGQGTRLTVV.

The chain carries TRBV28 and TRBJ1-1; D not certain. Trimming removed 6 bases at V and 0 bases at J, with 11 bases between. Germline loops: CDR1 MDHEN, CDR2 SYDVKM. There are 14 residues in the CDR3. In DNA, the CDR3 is TGTGCCAGCAGCGTAGGCGGAGTGAACACTGAAGCTTTCTTT. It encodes CASSVGGVNTEAFF. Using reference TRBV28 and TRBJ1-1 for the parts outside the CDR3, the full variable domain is DVKVTQSSRYLVKRTGEKVFLECVQDMDHENMFWYRQDPGLGLRLIYFSYDVKMKEKGDIPEGYSVSREKKERFSLILESASTNQTSMYLCASSVGGVNTEAFFGQGTRLTVV.